Listed below are T cell receptor beta chains from one sample, sequenced in a study of T cell responses to AZD1222 COVID-19 vaccine. Repertoires were generated with immunoSEQ multiplex PCR, while TCRdb's copy carries only in-frame clones and drops some. The table lists under 150,000 clones, approximately 90% of them singletons. The sequencing here drew on peripheral blood, taken on day 0 of AZD1222 vaccination. The source of these receptors is an adult in good health. CDR3s include the opening cysteine and the closing phenylalanine or tryptophan. The order of the fields is J gene, V gene, D gene, CDR3 protein, CDR3 DNA. The D gene is left open where the match is weak.

TRBJ1-2 TRBV28 NA CASSTRPRGYGYTF TGTGCCAGCAGTACCCGACCGAGAGGGTATGGCTACACCTTC
TRBJ2-5 TRBV10-1 NA CASSVWANANQETQYF TGCGCCAGCAGTGTTTGGGCCAACGCCAATCAAGAGACCCAGTACTTC
TRBJ2-1 TRBV7-8 TRBD2 CASSLGEGLEQFF TGTGCCAGCAGCTTAGGGGAGGGCCTCGAGCAGTTCTTC
TRBJ1-1 TRBV30 TRBD1 CAWKRRGLLGSTEAFF TGTGCCTGGAAACGTAGGGGGCTCTTAGGGAGCACTGAAGCTTTCTTT
TRBJ1-5 TRBV6-5 TRBD1 CASTGRGLWQPQHF TGTGCCAGCACGGGCAGGGGGCTTTGGCAGCCCCAGCATTTT
TRBJ1-2 TRBV6-2/TRBV6-3 NA CASSGWLTNYGYTF TGTGCCAGCAGTGGTTGGCTAACAAACTATGGCTACACCTTC
TRBJ1-1 TRBV14 NA CASSQAGMNTEAFF TGTGCCAGCAGCCAAGCGGGGATGAACACTGAAGCTTTCTTT
TRBJ2-7 TRBV5-1 NA CASSLAPTVTYEQYF TGCGCCAGCAGCTTGGCCCCGACGGTCACCTACGAGCAGTACTTC
TRBJ2-3 TRBV10-2 NA CASSAVTDTQYF TGCGCCAGCAGTGCGGTTACAGATACGCAGTATTTT
TRBJ2-7 TRBV24-1 TRBD1 CATSDKDRVYEQYF TGTGCCACCAGTGACAAGGACAGGGTCTACGAGCAGTACTTC
TRBJ2-7 TRBV5-4 NA CASSLGLQYEQYF TGTGCCAGCAGCTTAGGACTTCAATACGAGCAGTACTTC
TRBJ2-7 TRBV3-1/TRBV3-2 NA CASSQGGRDYEQYF TGTGCCAGCAGCCAAGGGGGGCGAGACTACGAGCAGTACTTC
TRBJ2-1 TRBV6-5 TRBD1 CASRPDRGGNEQFF TGTGCCAGCAGACCCGACAGGGGAGGCAATGAGCAGTTCTTC
TRBJ1-1 TRBV9 NA CASSPGAFAEAFF TGTGCCAGCAGCCCGGGGGCATTCGCTGAAGCTTTCTTT
TRBJ2-3 TRBV10-3 NA CAISERPKTSTDTQYF TGTGCCATCAGTGAAAGGCCGAAGACTAGCACAGATACGCAGTATTTT
TRBJ2-7 TRBV6-1 NA CASSERNYEQYF TGTGCCAGCAGTGAACGGAATTACGAGCAGTACTTC
TRBJ2-1 TRBV19 NA CASSISVAAGSNEQFF TGTGCCAGTAGTATTAGTGTAGCCGCAGGTTCCAATGAGCAGTTCTTC
TRBJ2-3 TRBV29-1 NA CSVEGGISDTQYF TGCAGCGTTGAAGGTGGGATCTCAGATACGCAGTATTTT
TRBJ1-5 TRBV6-5 NA CAAGGGHQPQHF TGTGCCGCCGGGGGGGGCCATCAGCCCCAGCATTTT
TRBJ2-5 TRBV24-1 NA CATSDSRVVHQETQYF TGTGCCACCAGTGATAGTAGGGTCGTTCACCAAGAGACCCAGTACTTC
TRBJ2-1 TRBV10-3 TRBD2 CAISDLAGGGNEQFF TGTGCCATCAGTGACCTAGCGGGAGGAGGGAATGAGCAGTTCTTC